The 11 T cell receptor beta chains below come from one sample, sequenced in a study of CD8 T cells in ankylosing spondylitis. TCRdb processed the 5' RACE reads anew with MiXCR; each CDR3 protein has one entry. The table has about 160,000 distinct CDR3 sequences, 9.8% seen once. Sequenced material: blood, either unsorted or a sorted T cell fraction (not recorded which). Source of these receptors: a female donor with ankylosing spondylitis or in good health (not recorded which).

This clonotype was found many times. The chain carries TRBV28 and TRBJ1-2; D is uncertain. Germline V gives CDR1 MDHEN, CDR2 SYDVKM. This CDR3 region has 15 residues. With 3 bases removed from V and 1 base from J, the gap between germline ends came to 12 bases. The CDR3 reads CASSFRVQHNYGYTF. Written as DNA, the CDR3 is TGTGCCAGCAGTTTTAGAGTGCAGCATAACTATGGCTACACCTTC.

The J gene is TRBJ2-4, the V gene TRBV21-1; the tabulated D call, TRBD2, remains unverified against the DNA. TRBV21-1 is tagged as a pseudogene. CDR3 length: 18 amino acids. The CDR3 region has the DNA TGTGCCAGCAGCAAAGAGGGTCCCGCAAGGGTAAAGGAAAACATTCAGTACTTC. Translating it yields CASSKEGPARVKENIQYF.

The table lists this clonotype with a few counts. The gene calls are TRBV12-3 or TRBV12-4 and TRBJ1-1, with D perhaps matching TRBD1 (6 bases). The V gene lost 6 bases and the J gene lost 5 bases, with 16 bases spanning the gap. The CDR3 has 14 amino acids. As DNA, the CDR3 is TGTGCCAGCAGCTCCGGGGGGCTGGGAACTGAAGCTTTCTTT. Translating gives CASSSGGLGTEAFF.

This clonotype has only a few counts. This chain connects TRBV4-1 to TRBJ2-5, with 10 bases identical to TRBD1. Trimming took 1 base from V and 5 from J; bases not matched to a gene: 7. Looked up from germline, CDR1 is MGHRA and CDR2 is YSYEKL. The CDR3 consists of 16 residues. The CDR3 loop is CASSQAPGQGFETQYF. DNA for the CDR3: TGCGCCAGCAGCCAAGCACCGGGACAGGGGTTTGAGACCCAGTACTTC.

This clonotype was seen only a few times. This chain connects TRBV7-6 to TRBJ1-1; TRBD1 is a possible D gene (6 bases). CDR3 size: 14 residues. Deletions cut 3 bases from V and 10 bases from J, with 18 bases between. CDR1 is SGHVS and CDR2 is FNYEAQ in the germline V gene. The CDR3 here is CASSLLTGSVVAFF. CDR3 bases: TGTGCCAGCAGCTTGCTCACAGGGAGCGTAGTAGCTTTCTTT.

There are a few counts of this clonotype. V usage is TRBV7-3 and J usage is TRBJ2-7, with 11 bases matching TRBD2. The CDR3 contains 15 residues. CDR1 SGHTA and CDR2 FQGTGA come from the germline V gene. V trimming: 5 bases; J trimming: 2 bases; junction bases outside the gene matches: 5. The CDR3 region has the DNA TGTGCCAGCAGCCCTTTAGCGGGAGGGGCCTACGAGCAGTACTTC. It encodes CASSPLAGGAYEQYF.

This clonotype was detected ten times or more. The genes are TRBV12-3 or TRBV12-4 and TRBJ1-2, with unresolved D. CDR3 length: 13 amino acids. V was clipped by 1 base and J by 5 bases, with 8 bases between them. The CDR3 DNA is TGTGCCAGCAGTTTAGAGCGAGGGTATGGCTACACCTTC. Protein: CASSLERGYGYTF.

V is TRBV4-3 and J is TRBJ1-4; D may be TRBD1 (5 bases). The CDR3 runs to 13 residues. The V end was cut by 1 base, the J end by 8 bases, with 8 bases between. Germline lookup yields CDR1 LGHNA and CDR2 YSLEER. CDR3 sequence (DNA): TGCGCCAGCAGCCAAGTCCGGGGCGAAAAACTGTTTTTT. Its protein is CASSQVRGEKLFF.

This clonotype was found many times. This chain uses TRBV29-1 with TRBJ1-1; D might be TRBD1 (5 bases). The CDR3 is 13 residues long. The germline V and J ends were trimmed by 8 bases and 1 base, with 14 bases remaining between them. CDR1 SQVTM and CDR2 ANQGSEA come from the germline V gene. CDR3 residues: CSFRDGSNTEAFF. CDR3 sequence (DNA): TGCAGCTTCCGGGACGGATCGAACACTGAAGCTTTCTTT.

The V call is TRBV6-6, the J call TRBJ2-7; D gene ambiguous. Germline V CDR1 and CDR2: MNHNY, SVGAGI (reference sequence). V was pared by 1 base and J by 3 bases, with 7 bases between. This CDR3 spans 13 amino acids. The CDR3 loop reads CASSYFGSYEQYF. The CDR3 DNA reads as TGTGCCAGCAGTTACTTCGGCAGCTACGAGCAGTACTTC.

This clonotype occurred a few times. CDR3 sequence: CASTLGVEQFF. The CDR3 coding sequence is TGTGCCAGTACATTAGGGGTGGAGCAGTTCTTC. The chain is built from TRBV19 and TRBJ2-1; perhaps TRBD1 as D (5 bases). The CDR3 sequence is 11 residues long. Trimming cost V 7 bases and J 10 bases, with 11 bases left between them. Germline loops: CDR1 LNHDA, CDR2 SQIVND (reference sequence). Based on the CDR3 plus reference TRBV19 and TRBJ2-1, the full variable domain is DGGITQSPKYLFRKEGQNVTLSCEQNLNHDAMYWYRQDPGQGLRLIYYSQIVNDFQKGDIAEGYSVSREKKESFPLTVTSAQKNPTAFYLCASTLGVEQFFGPGTRLTVL.